The 10 T cell receptor beta chains listed next were all sequenced from one sample in a study of cytotoxic CD8 clonotypes in ibrutinib-treated CLL. Some clones are missing from TCRdb's copy, which holds only in-frame ones; the method was immunoSEQ multiplex PCR. Found here are about 74,000 clones, 80% of them singletons; the top ten hold 7.5% to 9.5%. The sample in question was PBMCs, obtained at disease progression, from a patient treated with ibrutinib. These receptors were obtained from a human donor with chronic lymphocytic leukemia.

The chain is built from TRBV6-5 and TRBJ2-7, with 15 bases lining up with TRBD2. The germline CDR1 and CDR2 sequences are MNHEY and SVGAGI. V lost 10 bases and J lost 0; bases outside the gene matches: 4. This CDR3 has 15 residues. The CDR3 region has the DNA TGTGCCATAGGGACTAGCGGGGGGAGCTCCTACGAGCAGTACTTC. It is translated as CAIGTSGGSSYEQYF.

The rearrangement joins TRBV11-1 to TRBJ2-1, with D tentatively TRBD2 (5 bases). Germline CDR1 is SGHAT and CDR2 is FQDESV (reference sequence). V shed 5 bases and J shed 5 bases, with 13 bases lying between them. The CDR3 has 14 residues. The CDR3 DNA reads as TGTGCCAGCAGCAATTTGGGAGTGCACAATGAGCAGTTCTTC. Protein sequence: CASSNLGVHNEQFF.

The rearrangement links TRBV19 to TRBJ2-4; D unclear. The V end lost 5 bases, the J end lost 0 bases, and 11 bases lay between the germline ends. Looked up from germline, CDR1 is LNHDA and CDR2 is SQIVND (reference sequence). The CDR3 runs 15 residues. The CDR3 DNA follows: TGTGCCAGTAGTCCATACATTCTAGCCAAAAACATTCAGTACTTC. The encoded protein is CASSPYILAKNIQYF. The full variable domain, rest sourced from reference TRBV19 and TRBJ2-4, is DGGITQSPKYLFRKEGQNVTLSCEQNLNHDAMYWYRQDPGQGLRLIYYSQIVNDFQKGDIAEGYSVSREKKESFPLTVTSAQKNPTAFYLCASSPYILAKNIQYFGAGTRLSVL.

The chain uses TRBV10-3 and TRBJ1-1; D is possibly TRBD1 (5 bases). CDR1 and CDR2 from the germline V gene are ENHRY and SYGVKD. Trimming removed 8 bases from V and 1 base from J, with 11 bases in between. The CDR3 loop spans 13 amino acids. The CDR3 here is CAIAWDENTEAFF. The CDR3 coding sequence is TGTGCCATCGCGTGGGACGAGAACACTGAAGCTTTCTTT.

The chain recombines TRBV4-2 with TRBJ2-1; 8 bases fit TRBD1. V was clipped by 4 bases and J by 0 bases; unmatched bases: 2. Per germline, CDR1 LGHNA and CDR2 YNFKEQ. The CDR3 runs 15 residues. CDR3 sequence (DNA): TGTGCCAGCAGCCGGGGGACAGGCTCCTACAATGAGCAGTTCTTC. This translates into CASSRGTGSYNEQFF.

This chain links TRBV6-1 with TRBJ2-3; TRBD1 aligns across 9 bases. Trimming cost V 7 bases and J 7 bases; bases outside gene matches: 3. Germline lookup yields CDR1 MNHNS and CDR2 SASEGT. The CDR3 totals 12 residues. CDR3 DNA: TGTGCCAGCAAACAGGGGGCTTATACGCAGTATTTT. This codes for CASKQGAYTQYF.

The chain has TRBV19 and TRBJ1-1, with D possibly TRBD1 on 6 matching bases. The germline V gene encodes CDR1 LNHDA and CDR2 SQIVND (reference sequence). V was pared by 3 bases and J by 2 bases, with 13 bases between. The CDR3 covers 15 residues. CDR3 amino acids: CASSIRGGRNTEAFF. CDR3 nucleotides: TGTGCCAGTAGTATTAGGGGGGGCCGAAACACTGAAGCTTTCTTT. The full variable domain, with the rest looked up from reference TRBV19 and TRBJ1-1, is DGGITQSPKYLFRKEGQNVTLSCEQNLNHDAMYWYRQDPGQGLRLIYYSQIVNDFQKGDIAEGYSVSREKKESFPLTVTSAQKNPTAFYLCASSIRGGRNTEAFFGQGTRLTVV.

The chain is built from TRBV27 and TRBJ2-7; D possibly corresponds to TRBD2 (6 bases). The CDR3 runs 14 residues. The germline V gene encodes CDR1 MNHEY and CDR2 SMNVEV (reference sequence). The ends were cut back, 4 bases at V and 3 bases at J, with 13 bases in the middle. Written as DNA, the CDR3 is TGTGCCAGCAGTTATGTCGGGGGTATCTACGAGCAGTACTTC. It encodes CASSYVGGIYEQYF.

This clone showed up just a few times. The V call is TRBV5-1, the J call TRBJ1-2; 10 nucleotides match TRBD1. Germline CDR1 and CDR2: SGHRS and YFSETQ. The CDR3 has 14 residues. The V and J ends lost 7 bases and 2 bases, in that order; junction bases with no gene match: 5. CDR3 DNA sequence: TGCGCCAGCGGCTCGGGACAGGGGAACTATGGCTACACCTTC. Protein: CASGSGQGNYGYTF.

This chain uses TRBV2 with TRBJ2-5; TRBD2 matches 12 bases. The CDR3 extends over 20 amino acids. J was trimmed by 1 base and V by 2 bases; bases with no gene match: 14. CDR1 is SNHLY and CDR2 is FYNNEI in the germline V gene. The chain's CDR3 is CASSERRRTSGERLQETQYF. The CDR3 DNA reads TGTGCCAGCAGTGAAAGGAGACGGACTAGCGGGGAACGCCTCCAAGAGACCCAGTACTTC.